Here is one TCR beta chain with its context. What it binds is unknown. TCRdb keeps only in-frame clones here, not all; method: immunoSEQ multiplex PCR. The sample records 84,000 or so clones, around 77% being singletons. Pools of viral peptides were used by the ViraFEST assay to expand antigen-specific CD4+ T cells ahead of sequencing. Following 10 days of culture, CD4+ T cells were isolated. Each person got two doses of an mRNA SARS-CoV-2 vaccine, BNT162b2 or mRNA-1273. These data come from a study of vaccination effects on CD4 cells after COVID-19. Overall study findings and caveats: There was marked clonal contraction among infection- and vaccine-induced clones late after vaccination. The study enrolled few convalescent patients and sampled no early post-infection timepoints.

V shed 3 bases, J shed 4 bases, and the junction held 12 bases outside the gene matches. The V gene's germline CDR1 is KGHDR and CDR2 SFDVKD. The CDR3 sequence is 17 residues long. The source material was CD4+ T cells from PBMCs cultured with HCoV-OC43 spike peptides, sampled after COVID-19 vaccination. Sample subset: HCoV-OC43 spike overlapping peptide pool stimulation. The genes are TRBV24-1 and TRBJ2-3; 7 nucleotides agree with TRBD1. The clonotype was recovered from a human donor who received a COVID-19 vaccine. CDR3 loop: CATSDPGRGGVADTQYF. The CDR3 DNA reads as TGTGCCACCAGTGATCCCGGGCGAGGGGGCGTCGCAGATACGCAGTATTTT.